This is a list of T cell receptor beta chains from one sample in a study of blood T cell repertoires in COVID-19. Libraries were prepared by immunoSEQ multiplex PCR; TCRdb keeps only in-frame clonotypes and omits some of them. In the table there are some 180,000 clones, roughly four fifths of which are singletons. What was sequenced was peripheral blood. Receptor source: a woman in her thirties or forties with COVID-19, enrolled during active disease. The CDR3 runs from the conserved cysteine through the conserved F or W. The D gene is left open where the match is weak. Some rows have no size entry. The others give once, few or many, or a class for an expanded clone.

TGTGCCAGCAGCTTAGAGGCGGGGGGGACCTACAATGAGCAGTTCTTC,CASSLEAGGTYNEQFF,TRBV7-9,once,TRBD2,TRBJ2-1
TGTGCCAGCAGTGAACTAACTACGACAGTCGGGGAGCTGTTTTTT,CASSELTTTVGELFF,TRBV6-1,NA,NA,TRBJ2-2
TGTGCCAGCAGCTTAAGCTCTAGCGGGGGGCAAGATACGCAGTATTTT,CASSLSSSGGQDTQYF,TRBV7-3,NA,TRBD2,TRBJ2-3
TGTGCCAGCAGCTTGGGGCGGCAGACCTACAATGAGCAGTTCTTC,CASSLGRQTYNEQFF,TRBV5-6,NA,NA,TRBJ2-1
TGTGCCAGCAGCGGGAGTGGAGATACGCAGTATTTT,CASSGSGDTQYF,TRBV28,NA,NA,TRBJ2-3
TGTGCCAGCAGTCCAGGGGGCACCTATGGCTACACCTTC,CASSPGGTYGYTF,TRBV12-3/TRBV12-4,once,TRBD1,TRBJ1-2
TGTGCCAGCAGCTTAACTGGGAGGGCCTCCACAGATACGCAGTATTTT,CASSLTGRASTDTQYF,TRBV7-9,NA,TRBD2,TRBJ2-3
TGTGCCAGCAGCTTAGTGCGGGGAAGCGCTGAAGCTTTCTTT,CASSLVRGSAEAFF,TRBV11-2,NA,NA,TRBJ1-1
TGTGCCAGCAGGCAAGAACCCGGCTATGGCTACACCTTC,CASRQEPGYGYTF,TRBV27,NA,NA,TRBJ1-2
TGCGCCAGCAGCCAAGATAGCGGGAGTTTGGTTGATGAGCAGTTCTTC,CASSQDSGSLVDEQFF,TRBV4-1,once,TRBD2,TRBJ2-1
TGTGCCAGCAGCCAAGAGGGCTTTGGGGGGACCTACAATGAGCAGTTCTTC,CASSQEGFGGTYNEQFF,TRBV3-1/TRBV3-2,NA,NA,TRBJ2-1
TGTGCCAGCAGCTTCAGCGGGACCTCCTACAATGAGCAGTTCTTC,CASSFSGTSYNEQFF,TRBV7-9,NA,TRBD2,TRBJ2-1
TGCGCCAGCAACCCGACAGGGTCCACAGATACGCAGTATTTT,CASNPTGSTDTQYF,TRBV5-1,NA,TRBD1,TRBJ2-3
TGTGCCAGCAGTTTAACCGGCTCCTACGAGCAGTACTTC,CASSLTGSYEQYF,TRBV27,NA,NA,TRBJ2-7